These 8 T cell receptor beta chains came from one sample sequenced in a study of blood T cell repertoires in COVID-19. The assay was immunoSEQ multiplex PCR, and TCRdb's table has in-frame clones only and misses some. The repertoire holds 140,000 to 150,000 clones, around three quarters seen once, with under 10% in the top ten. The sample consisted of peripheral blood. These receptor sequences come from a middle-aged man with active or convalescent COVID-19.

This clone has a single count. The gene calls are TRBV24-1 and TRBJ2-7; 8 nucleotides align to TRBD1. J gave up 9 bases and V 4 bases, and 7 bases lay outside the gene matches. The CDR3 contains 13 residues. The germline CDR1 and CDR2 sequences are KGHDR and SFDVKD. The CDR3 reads CATSDHGQGRQYF. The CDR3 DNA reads TGTGCCACCAGTGACCACGGACAGGGAAGGCAGTACTTC.

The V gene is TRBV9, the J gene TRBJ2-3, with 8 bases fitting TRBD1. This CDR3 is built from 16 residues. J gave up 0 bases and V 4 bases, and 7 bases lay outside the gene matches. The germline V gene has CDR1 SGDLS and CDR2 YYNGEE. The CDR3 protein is CASSLRQGPSTDTQYF. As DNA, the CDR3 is TGTGCCAGCAGCCTCCGACAGGGGCCCAGCACAGATACGCAGTATTTT. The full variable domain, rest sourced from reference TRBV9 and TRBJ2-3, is DSGVTQTPKHLITATGQRVTLRCSPRSGDLSVYWYQQSLDQGLQFLIQYYNGEERAKGNILERFSAQQFPDLHSELNLSSLELGDSALYFCASSLRQGPSTDTQYFGPGTRLTVL.

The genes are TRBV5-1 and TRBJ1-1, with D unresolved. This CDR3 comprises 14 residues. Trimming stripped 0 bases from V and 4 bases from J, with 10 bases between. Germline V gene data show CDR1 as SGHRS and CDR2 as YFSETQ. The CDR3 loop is CASSLGGQVTEAFF. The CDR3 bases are TGCGCCAGCAGCTTGGGTGGGCAGGTCACTGAAGCTTTCTTT. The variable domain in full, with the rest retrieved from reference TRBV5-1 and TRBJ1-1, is KAGVTQTPRYLIKTRGQQVTLSCSPISGHRSVSWYQQTPGQGLQFLFEYFSETQRNKGNFPGRFSGRQFSNSRSEMNVSTLELGDSALYLCASSLGGQVTEAFFGQGTRLTVV.

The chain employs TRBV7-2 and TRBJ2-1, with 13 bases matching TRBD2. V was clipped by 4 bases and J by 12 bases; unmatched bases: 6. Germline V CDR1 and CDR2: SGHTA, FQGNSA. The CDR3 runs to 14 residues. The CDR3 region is CASSSTSGRAGQFF. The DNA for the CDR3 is TGTGCCAGCAGCTCCACTAGCGGGAGGGCCGGGCAGTTCTTC. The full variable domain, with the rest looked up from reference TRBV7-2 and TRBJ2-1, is GAGVSQSPSNKVTEKGKDVELRCDPISGHTALYWYRQSLGQGLEFLIYFQGNSAPDKSGLPSDRFSAERTGGSVSTLTIQRTQQEDSAVYLCASSSTSGRAGQFFGPGTRLTVL.

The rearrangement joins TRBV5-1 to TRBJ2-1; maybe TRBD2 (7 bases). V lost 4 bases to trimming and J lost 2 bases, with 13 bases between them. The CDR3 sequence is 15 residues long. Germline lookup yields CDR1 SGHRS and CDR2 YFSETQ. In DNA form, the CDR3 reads TGCGCCAGCAGCCGAGGGGGGACTACCTACAATGAGCAGTTCTTC. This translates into CASSRGGTTYNEQFF.

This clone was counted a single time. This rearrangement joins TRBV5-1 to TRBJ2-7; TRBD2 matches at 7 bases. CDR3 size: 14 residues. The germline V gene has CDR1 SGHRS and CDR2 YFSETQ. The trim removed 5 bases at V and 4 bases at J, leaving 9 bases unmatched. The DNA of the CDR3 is TGCGCCAGCAGTACGGGACTAACTTTTTACGAGCAGTACTTC. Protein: CASSTGLTFYEQYF.

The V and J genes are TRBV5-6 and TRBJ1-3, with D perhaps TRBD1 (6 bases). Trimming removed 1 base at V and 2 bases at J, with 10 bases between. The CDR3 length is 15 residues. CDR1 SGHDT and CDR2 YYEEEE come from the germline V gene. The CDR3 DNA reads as TGTGCCAGCAGCTTGAAACGGACAGCTGGAAACACCATATATTTT. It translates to CASSLKRTAGNTIYF.

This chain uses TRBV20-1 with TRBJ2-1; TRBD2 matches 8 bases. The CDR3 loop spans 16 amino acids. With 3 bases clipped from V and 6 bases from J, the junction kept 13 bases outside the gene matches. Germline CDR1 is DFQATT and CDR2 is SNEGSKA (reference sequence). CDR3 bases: TGCAGTGCTAGTGGCCGGACGGGAGGGCCTAGCAATGAGCAGTTCTTC. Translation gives CSASGRTGGPSNEQFF.